This TCR beta chain originates from a study of radiation and T cells in renal cell carcinoma. Method: immunoSEQ multiplex PCR; TCRdb's copy keeps in-frame clones and lacks some. Of tens of thousands of clones in the sample, 47% were seen once. Notes on the study in general: Top tumor clonotypes rose in blood 2 weeks post-radiation, then contracted. Compared with controls, irradiated tumors showed greater TCR clonality.

Comment on this clone: What it binds is not known.

With 0 bases removed from V and 4 bases from J, the gap between germline ends came to 6 bases. CDR3 size: 13 residues. Germline V CDR1 and CDR2: SGHAT, FQNNGV. Treatment in this sample: 15 Gy SBRT to primary tumor, nephrectomy 4 weeks later. Clear cell pathology was present in this patient's renal cell carcinoma. The chain uses TRBV11-2 and TRBJ1-1, with D hard to call. The specimen comprised tumor tissue, sampled from a patient whose treatment included radiotherapy and nephrectomy. This TCR came from a woman aged 50 to 60 with renal cell carcinoma. CDR3 sequence: CASSLDSFTEAFF. The CDR3 DNA is TGTGCCAGCAGCTTAGACAGTTTCACTGAAGCTTTCTTT.